The 4 T cell receptor beta chains below come from one sample, sequenced in a study of response to subunit inactivated influenza vaccine. TCRdb ran MiXCR on the RT-PCR reads and lists one entry per CDR3 protein. Of about 700,000 distinct CDR3 sequences detected, 12% to 15% appear once; the ten largest clones hold around 7.6%. The starting material was PBMCs from blood, obtained 14 to 15 days before vaccination. These receptors were taken from a man aged 45 to 65 who received an inactivated influenza vaccine.

The V gene is TRBV29-1, the J gene TRBJ1-5, with D maybe TRBD1 (5 bases). Between the trimmed V and J ends, which lost 7 bases and 5 bases, there was a span of 15 bases. Germline V CDR1 and CDR2: SQVTM, ANQGSEA. The CDR3 has 13 residues. The chain's CDR3 is CSALGQGDQPQHF. The CDR3 coding sequence is TGCAGCGCCCTGGGGCAGGGTGATCAGCCCCAGCATTTT. Complete variable domain (other parts from reference TRBV29-1 and TRBJ1-5): SAVISQKPSRDICQRGTSLTIQCQVDSQVTMMFWYRQQPGQSLTLIATANQGSEATYESGFVIDKFPISRPNLTFSTLTVSNMSPEDSSIYLCSALGQGDQPQHFGDGTRLSIL.

A few counts support this clonotype. This chain uses TRBV3-1 with TRBJ1-1; D may be TRBD1 (6 bases). The CDR3 sequence is 12 residues long. V lost 6 bases, J lost 6 bases, and 11 bases lay in between. Germline values: CDR1 LGHDT, CDR2 YNNKEL (reference sequence). CDR3 sequence (DNA): TGTGCCAGCAGGTACGAGGGGGCTGAAGCTTTCTTT. Its translation: CASRYEGAEAFF. The full variable domain, its missing parts supplied by reference TRBV3-1 and TRBJ1-1, is DTAVSQTPKYLVTQMGNDKSIKCEQNLGHDTMYWYKQDSKKFLKIMFSYNNKELIINETVPNRFSPKSPDKAHLNLHINSLELGDSAVYFCASRYEGAEAFFGQGTRLTVV.

The sample holds many counts of this clonotype. V gene TRBV7-9 combines with J gene TRBJ2-7, with D unresolved. The germline CDR1 and CDR2 sequences are SEHNR and FQNEAQ (reference sequence). Trimming stripped 3 bases from V and 1 base from J, with 4 bases between. The CDR3 has 12 amino acids. The CDR3 spells CASSLESYEQYF. CDR3 sequence (DNA): TGTGCCAGCAGCTTGGAGTCCTACGAGCAGTACTTC.

This clonotype was counted ten times or more. The chain links TRBV29-1 to TRBJ1-1; no firm D call. Trimming removed 2 bases from V and 6 bases from J, with 7 bases in between. Germline V gene lookup returns CDR1 SQVTM and CDR2 ANQGSEA. CDR3 length equals 11 residues. The CDR3 DNA reads as TGCAGCGTTGAACCAGTAGCTGAAGCTTTCTTT. Translation: CSVEPVAEAFF.